This passage covers 27 T cell receptor beta chains from one sample sequenced in a study of shared T cell receptors in the human thymus. The protocol was immunoSEQ multiplex PCR, while the TCRdb copy is restricted to in-frame clones and leaves out a portion. Of 600,000 to 900,000 clones listed, around 85% were seen once; the top ten hold more than 0.008%. These data also featured in a second study, about human thymus T cells.

The sequenced material came from thymocytes. The receptors come from a girl under two years old with a congenital heart defect.

Only one count was recorded for this clone. The rearrangement joins TRBV18 to TRBJ1-3; D ambiguous. Germline V gene data show CDR1 as KGHSH and CDR2 as LQKENI. Trimming removed 3 bases from V and 1 base from J, with 13 bases in between. CDR3 size: 16 residues. The CDR3 nucleotides read TGTGCCAGCTCACCCGGAGCCCCGAGGTCTGGAAACACCATATATTTT. This codes for CASSPGAPRSGNTIYF.

The chain links TRBV6-1 to TRBJ2-1; maybe TRBD1 (5 bases). Trimming removed 0 bases from V and 1 base from J, with 22 bases in between. The CDR3 totals 20 residues. Germline CDR1 reads MNHNS; CDR2 reads SASEGT. The CDR3 is CASSEARHRPKRLSYNEQFF. DNA for the CDR3: TGTGCCAGCAGTGAAGCCCGGCACAGGCCTAAAAGACTTTCCTACAATGAGCAGTTCTTC.

This clone was counted once. The genes are TRBV18 and TRBJ1-5, with 9 bases fitting TRBD1. This CDR3 has 18 amino acids. In germline, CDR1 is KGHSH, CDR2 LQKENI. Trimming removed 8 bases from V and 0 bases from J; junction bases left unmatched: 14. The CDR3 loop reads CASPREQGAGISNQPQHF. The CDR3 region has the DNA TGTGCCAGCCCCCGAGAACAGGGGGCAGGGATTAGCAATCAGCCCCAGCATTTT.

This clone was observed once. The rearrangement uses TRBV27 and TRBJ2-1; a weak D match, TRBD2 (7 bases). Between the trimmed V and J ends, which lost 8 bases and 7 bases, there was a span of 18 bases. Germline-derived CDR1 and CDR2 are MNHEY and SMNVEV (reference sequence). CDR3 length equals 14 residues. The CDR3 protein is CASRRRTAGNEQFF. DNA for the CDR3: TGTGCCAGCCGGAGGAGGACAGCGGGGAATGAGCAGTTCTTC.

J is TRBJ2-1 and V is TRBV12-5; TRBD1 aligns across 7 bases. This CDR3 spans 16 amino acids. The V segment lost 7 bases and the J segment 0 bases; nucleotides outside the gene matches: 9. CDR1 is LGHNT and CDR2 is FRNRAP in the germline V gene. CDR3 in DNA: TGTGCTAGTGCCACAAGACAGGGCCTCTCCTACAATGAGCAGTTCTTC. Amino acids: CASATRQGLSYNEQFF. Variable domain in full (rest from reference TRBV12-5 and TRBJ2-1): DARVTQTPRHKVTEMGQEVTMRCQPILGHNTVFWYRQTMMQGLELLAYFRNRAPLDDSGMPKDRFSAEMPDATLATLKIQPSEPRDSAVYFCASATRQGLSYNEQFFGPGTRLTVL.

This clone has more than one count but fewer than ten. This sequence joins TRBV2 and TRBJ2-7; D is perhaps TRBD1 (6 bases). V was cut by 3 bases and J by 3 bases, with 21 bases left in between. The CDR3 contains 17 residues. CDR1 is SNHLY, CDR2 FYNNEI, per germline. CDR3 residues: CASSETVKAGEYYEQYF. The DNA of the CDR3 is TGTGCCAGCAGTGAGACTGTGAAGGCAGGGGAATACTACGAGCAGTACTTC.

This chain joins TRBV6-5 and TRBJ2-7; 12 bases fit TRBD2. Unmatched junction bases numbered 6, after V lost 8 bases and J lost 4 bases. This CDR3 contains 14 residues. The germline V gene encodes CDR1 MNHEY and CDR2 SVGAGI. The CDR3 is CASGGLAGGYEQYF. For the CDR3, the DNA is TGTGCCAGCGGAGGGCTAGCGGGGGGGTACGAGCAGTACTTC.

The chain carries TRBV11-2 and TRBJ2-7; TRBD1 matches at 11 bases. This CDR3 region has 14 residues. CDR1 is SGHAT, CDR2 FQNNGV, per germline. J was trimmed by 7 bases and V by 5 bases; bases with no gene match: 7. CDR3 residues: CASSPDRGRPEQYF. CDR3 DNA sequence: TGTGCCAGCAGCCCGGACAGGGGGCGTCCGGAGCAGTACTTC.

This chain connects TRBV6-5 to TRBJ1-1, with D uncertain. The germline V gene encodes CDR1 MNHEY and CDR2 SVGAGI. The ends were cut back, 2 bases at V and 5 bases at J, with 18 bases in the middle. The CDR3 has 16 amino acids. CDR3 nucleotide sequence: TGTGCCAGCAGTTACCGATCGCCGGGGTCAGGAACTGAAGCTTTCTTT. Protein sequence: CASSYRSPGSGTEAFF.

The genes are TRBV2 and TRBJ2-5; D is undetermined. V shed 0 bases and J shed 5 bases, with 19 bases lying between them. Germline V CDR1 and CDR2: SNHLY, FYNNEI. The length of the CDR3 is 17 residues. The CDR3 DNA follows: TGTGCCAGCAGTGAAGCCGACATAATCCACCTTGCCGAGACCCAGTACTTC. Residues: CASSEADIIHLAETQYF.

This clone showed up just once. The chain employs TRBV7-8 and TRBJ2-3, with D uncertain. The CDR3 covers 12 residues. Deletions cut 3 bases from V and 6 bases from J, with 7 bases between. Germline CDR1 SGHVS, CDR2 FQNEAQ. The CDR3 sequence: CASSFSLDTQYF. CDR3 coding DNA: TGTGCCAGCAGCTTTTCTCTGGATACGCAGTATTTT. The whole variable domain, filled in from reference TRBV7-8 and TRBJ2-3, reads GAGVSQSPRYKVAKRGQDVALRCDPISGHVSLFWYQQALGQGPEFLTYFQNEAQLDKSGLPSDRFFAERPEGSVSTLKIQRTQQEDSAVYLCASSFSLDTQYFGPGTRLTVL.

The genes are TRBV7-9 and TRBJ2-3; tentatively, D is TRBD1 (6 bases). Between the trimmed V and J ends, which lost 1 base and 0 bases, there was a span of 20 bases. The CDR3 totals 19 residues. The germline V gene has CDR1 SEHNR and CDR2 FQNEAQ (reference sequence). The DNA for the CDR3 is TGTGCCAGCAGCTTAGTAGGGGGAGACGGGCAACGTAGCACAGATACGCAGTATTTT. It yields the protein CASSLVGGDGQRSTDTQYF.

The chain has TRBV9 and TRBJ2-3; unclear D gene. The CDR3 has 16 residues. V was pared by 4 bases and J by 5 bases, with 20 bases between. The germline gives CDR1 SGDLS, CDR2 YYNGEE. As DNA, the CDR3 is TGTGCCAGCAGCCCACGCGACACATCCTTCGAAGATACGCAGTATTTT. This sequence encodes CASSPRDTSFEDTQYF.

V and J are TRBV5-1 and TRBJ2-7, with D tentatively TRBD1 (5 bases). The CDR3 length is 14 residues. Germline-derived CDR1 and CDR2 are SGHRS and YFSETQ. V shed 0 bases and J shed 3 bases, with 10 bases lying between them. The CDR3 protein is CASSLGGRNYEQYF. CDR3 in DNA: TGCGCCAGCAGCTTGGGGGGCAGGAACTACGAGCAGTACTTC. The variable domain in full, completed from reference TRBV5-1 and TRBJ2-7, reads KAGVTQTPRYLIKTRGQQVTLSCSPISGHRSVSWYQQTPGQGLQFLFEYFSETQRNKGNFPGRFSGRQFSNSRSEMNVSTLELGDSALYLCASSLGGRNYEQYFGPGTRLTVT.

The chain carries TRBV18 and TRBJ1-1; D may be TRBD1 (6 bases). Per germline, CDR1 KGHSH and CDR2 LQKENI. V was clipped by 6 bases and J by 0 bases, with 20 bases between them. The CDR3 has 17 residues. CDR3 protein: CASSKFWQGSVNTEAFF. The CDR3 DNA is TGTGCCAGCTCCAAATTTTGGCAGGGGTCTGTGAACACTGAAGCTTTCTTT.

This rearrangement joins TRBV9 to TRBJ1-4; TRBD1 is a possible D gene (6 bases). Germline V lookup: CDR1 SGDLS, CDR2 YYNGEE. V lost 1 base and J lost 4, with 11 bases in between. The CDR3 sequence is 15 residues long. CDR3 loop: CASSVTGTVNEKLFF. The DNA of the CDR3 is TGTGCCAGCAGCGTAACAGGGACGGTTAATGAAAAACTGTTTTTT. Full variable domain (remainder filled in from reference TRBV9 and TRBJ1-4): DSGVTQTPKHLITATGQRVTLRCSPRSGDLSVYWYQQSLDQGLQFLIQYYNGEERAKGNILERFSAQQFPDLHSELNLSSLELGDSALYFCASSVTGTVNEKLFFGSGTQLSVL.

The V call is TRBV7-3, the J call TRBJ2-3; 8 positions match TRBD2. The CDR3 extends over 16 amino acids. Germline V gene lookup returns CDR1 SGHTA and CDR2 FQGTGA. The V gene end was trimmed by 5 bases and the J gene end by 6 bases; junction bases not matched to a gene: 13. The CDR3 DNA reads TGTGCCAGCAGCCCGGGCGTAGCGGGGTTCTCTGATACGCAGTATTTT. It is translated as CASSPGVAGFSDTQYF.

The chain carries TRBV11-2 and TRBJ2-5; TRBD2 is a possible D gene (5 bases). Trimming cost V 7 bases and J 8 bases, with 14 bases left between them. Germline V lookup: CDR1 SGHAT, CDR2 FQNNGV. The CDR3 consists of 12 residues. This CDR3 reads CASTWERGTQYF. The CDR3 DNA sequence: TGTGCCAGCACCTGGGAGCGAGGAACCCAGTACTTC.

The chain joins TRBV9 to TRBJ1-1; 7 bases agree with TRBD1. CDR1 and CDR2 (germline): SGDLS, YYNGEE. The CDR3 extends over 15 amino acids. Trimming removed 2 bases from V and 5 bases from J; junction bases left unmatched: 9. CDR3 coding DNA: TGTGCCAGCAGCGTTCCCACAGGGGATGAGACTGAAGCTTTCTTT. This gives the protein CASSVPTGDETEAFF. The full variable domain, rest sourced from reference TRBV9 and TRBJ1-1, is DSGVTQTPKHLITATGQRVTLRCSPRSGDLSVYWYQQSLDQGLQFLIQYYNGEERAKGNILERFSAQQFPDLHSELNLSSLELGDSALYFCASSVPTGDETEAFFGQGTRLTVV.

The chain carries TRBV7-8 and TRBJ1-6; the match to TRBD1 covers 7 bases. Germline values: CDR1 SGHVS, CDR2 FQNEAQ. Trimming removed 1 base from V and 13 bases from J; junction bases left unmatched: 10. The CDR3 contains 15 residues. The CDR3 loop reads CASSLEDRQGEPLHF. The CDR3 region has the DNA TGTGCCAGCAGCTTAGAGGACCGACAGGGAGAGCCCCTCCACTTT.

This sequence joins TRBV28 and TRBJ2-3, with TRBD2 identical over 13 bases. The length of the CDR3 is 18 residues. Germline CDR1 reads MDHEN; CDR2 reads SYDVKM. The ends lost 6 bases at V and 5 bases at J; junction bases unmatched: 14. The CDR3 here is CASRTGTSGEPPIDTQYF. The DNA for the CDR3 is TGTGCCAGCAGAACTGGGACTAGCGGGGAGCCTCCGATAGATACGCAGTATTTT.

The rearrangement uses TRBV6-4 and TRBJ1-2, with D maybe TRBD1 (6 bases). The CDR3 is made up of 12 amino acids. V was shortened by 6 bases and J by 3 bases, with 8 bases between the two germline ends. The germline V gene encodes CDR1 MRHNA and CDR2 SNTAGT. CDR3 loop: CASRDSYYGYTF. For the CDR3, the DNA is TGTGCCAGCAGGGACAGCTACTATGGCTACACCTTC.

The gene calls are TRBV29-1 and TRBJ2-5; TRBD1 might be the D (5 bases). V gave up 4 bases and J gave up 5 bases, with 23 bases separating them. Germline-derived CDR1 and CDR2 are SQVTM and ANQGSEA. This CDR3 is built from 16 residues. The CDR3 nucleotides read TGCAGCGTTGCTCCCCTTCGTGGCAGGGTCAGGGAGACCCAGTACTTC. It specifies CSVAPLRGRVRETQYF.

The V gene is TRBV11-2, the J gene TRBJ2-6, with D possibly TRBD2 on 7 matching bases. The CDR3 sequence is 17 residues long. Trimming took off 0 bases at V and 4 bases at J, with 13 bases between the two ends. From germline, CDR1 is SGHAT and CDR2 FQNNGV. CDR3 in DNA: TGTGCCAGCAGCTTAGATGGTGGGGGGGCCGGGGCCAACGTCCTGACTTTC. Translating it yields CASSLDGGGAGANVLTF.

The chain uses TRBV7-9 and TRBJ1-2; no definite D call. Germline V lookup: CDR1 SEHNR, CDR2 FQNEAQ (reference sequence). CDR3 size: 16 residues. Trimming shortened V by 5 bases and J by 6 bases, and 22 bases separated the two germline ends. The CDR3 nucleotides are TGTGCCAGCAGCCTGGTCGAGGAGGGAAGGGAAGATGGCTACACCTTC. Translating it yields CASSLVEEGREDGYTF. The full variable domain, with the rest looked up from reference TRBV7-9 and TRBJ1-2, is DTGVSQNPRHKITKRGQNVTFRCDPISEHNRLYWYRQTLGQGPEFLTYFQNEAQLEKSRLLSDRFSAERPKGSFSTLEIQRTEQGDSAMYLCASSLVEEGREDGYTFGSGTRLTVV.

V usage is TRBV6-1 and J usage is TRBJ1-2; 8 bases align to TRBD1. Trimming cost V 6 bases and J 4 bases; bases outside gene matches: 10. This CDR3 has 15 residues. The germline CDR1 and CDR2 sequences are MNHNS and SASEGT. Here the CDR3 DNA reads TGTGCCAGCAGAGACACAGGGGGGAATTTCTATGGCTACACCTTC. Protein product: CASRDTGGNFYGYTF.

V and J are TRBV15 and TRBJ2-6, with TRBD1 as a possible D gene (6 bases). Germline assignment: CDR1 LNHNV and CDR2 YYDKDF (reference sequence). V lost 4 bases and J 0 bases, leaving 16 bases between the germline ends. CDR3 length equals 18 residues. The CDR3 nucleotides read TGTGCCACCAGCATCGCTGGACAGTTACGCTCTGGGGCCAACGTCCTGACTTTC. It codes for CATSIAGQLRSGANVLTF.